This is a list of T cell receptor beta chains from one sample in a study of T cell responses to AZD1222 COVID-19 vaccine. TCRdb keeps only in-frame clones here, not all; method: immunoSEQ multiplex PCR. The sample yields 90,000 to 100,000 clones, nearly 90% seen once. The sample here was peripheral blood, taken on day 0 of AZD1222 vaccination. All receptors derive from an adult in good health. The CDR3 runs from the conserved cysteine through the conserved F or W. The D gene is left open where the match is weak. Some rows mark clone size as missing; the rest say once, few, many or name a class of expanded clone.

NA	NA	TRBV5-1	TRBJ1-2	12	CASSGGQGAIGF	TGTGCCAGCAGCGGAGGACAAGGGGCGATCGGCTTC
TRBD1	NA	TRBV11-3	TRBJ1-2	14	CASSLDQGAGGYTF	TGTGCCAGCAGCTTAGATCAGGGGGCTGGAGGCTACACCTTC
NA	NA	TRBV24-1	TRBJ2-3	12	CATGSSTDTQYF	TGTGCCACGGGGTCTAGCACAGATACGCAGTATTTT
NA	NA	TRBV11-3	TRBJ2-1	13	CASSSPRLPRQFF	TGTGCCAGCAGCTCCCCCCGACTCCCCCGGCAGTTCTTC
NA	NA	TRBV2	TRBJ1-2	15	CASSENLTGLGGYTF	TGTGCCAGCAGTGAAAATCTAACAGGGTTAGGTGGCTACACCTTC
TRBD2	NA	TRBV5-4	TRBJ2-7	15	CASGLLAGGLREQYF	TGTGCCAGCGGTTTACTAGCGGGGGGGCTACGCGAGCAGTACTTC
TRBD1	NA	TRBV7-9	TRBJ2-7	15	CASSSTGASSYEQYF	TGTGCCAGCAGTTCTACAGGGGCTAGCTCCTACGAGCAGTACTTC
NA	NA	TRBV27	TRBJ1-5	13	CASRQFSNQPQHF	TGTGCCAGCCGACAGTTTAGCAATCAGCCCCAGCATTTT
NA	NA	TRBV7-8	TRBJ1-5	15	CASSLVDGSNQPQHF	TGTGCCAGCAGCTTAGTCGACGGTTCCAATCAGCCCCAGCATTTT
TRBD2	once	TRBV4-2	TRBJ2-1	18	CASSRMTSGGDPYNEQFF	TGTGCCAGCAGCCGCATGACTAGCGGGGGTGATCCCTACAATGAGCAGTTCTTC
NA	NA	TRBV5-1	TRBJ2-2	15	CASSLDLRDTGELFF	TGTGCCAGCAGCTTGGACCTTCGAGACACCGGGGAGCTGTTTTTT
TRBD2	once	TRBV4-3	TRBJ2-2	16	CASSQDGGLVAGELFF	TGCGCCAGCAGCCAAGATGGGGGACTAGTGGCCGGGGAGCTGTTTTTT
TRBD2	NA	TRBV14	TRBJ2-1	15	CASSQDIPGGYEQFF	TGTGCCAGCAGCCAAGATATCCCGGGGGGGTATGAGCAGTTCTTC
NA	NA	TRBV7-3	TRBJ2-2	15	CASSPRGGRFGELFF	TGTGCCAGCAGCCCCCGAGGGGGGCGTTTCGGGGAGCTGTTTTTT
TRBD1	NA	TRBV4-3	TRBJ1-5	16	CASSQDLGQGTQPQHF	TGCGCCAGCAGCCAAGATCTGGGACAGGGGACCCAGCCCCAGCATTTT
TRBD1	NA	TRBV2	TRBJ1-6	14	CASSEYRGQSPLHF	TGTGCCAGCAGTGAATACAGGGGGCAATCACCCCTCCACTTT
NA	few	TRBV21-1	TRBJ1-3	17	CASSKALSLPPGNTIYF	TGTGCCAGCAGCAAAGCGCTTTCACTACCTCCCGGAAACACCATATATTTT
NA	NA	TRBV15	TRBJ1-1	15	CATSPMGWWNTEAFF	TGTGCCACCAGCCCCATGGGGTGGTGGAACACTGAAGCTTTCTTT
TRBD1	NA	TRBV18	TRBJ1-1	13	CASSPGQVAEAFF	TGTGCCAGCTCACCAGGACAGGTAGCTGAAGCTTTCTTT
TRBD2	NA	TRBV6-5	TRBJ2-7	14	CASSHRGGAYEQYF	TGTGCCAGCAGTCACCGGGGGGGCGCCTACGAGCAGTACTTC
NA	NA	TRBV11-3	TRBJ1-6	15	CVSSLAPSYNSPLHF	TGTGTCAGCAGCTTAGCGCCCTCCTATAATTCACCCCTCCACTTT
NA	NA	TRBV6-5	TRBJ1-3	15	CASRETGTSGNTIYF	TGTGCCAGCAGGGAGACAGGCACCTCTGGAAACACCATATATTTT
NA	NA	TRBV6-2/TRBV6-3	TRBJ2-3	13	CASSYTLTDTQYF	TGTGCCAGCAGTTACACCCTCACAGATACGCAGTATTTT
TRBD1	NA	TRBV2	TRBJ1-2	15	CASRLRQGGNYGYTF	TGTGCCAGCAGGCTCAGACAGGGAGGTAACTATGGCTACACCTTC
NA	few	TRBV19	TRBJ2-3	13	CASSPYGRDTQYF	TGTGCCAGTAGTCCTTATGGTCGGGATACGCAGTATTTT
NA	NA	TRBV6-5	TRBJ1-2	16	CASSFRRFGGGYGYTF	TGTGCCAGCAGTTTTAGGCGTTTTGGCGGTGGCTATGGCTACACCTTC
TRBD1	NA	TRBV6-6	TRBJ2-2	15	CASSSGAGGIGELFF	TGTGCCAGCAGTTCCGGGGCAGGGGGTATCGGGGAGCTGTTTTTT
NA	NA	TRBV6-6	TRBJ1-6	15	CASSQTTGYGSPLHF	TGTGCCAGCAGCCAGACGACGGGTTACGGATCACCCCTCCACTTT
NA	NA	TRBV4-3	TRBJ1-1	16	CASSPSLGNPGTEAFF	TGCGCCAGCAGCCCCTCCCTGGGCAACCCCGGGACTGAAGCTTTCTTT
NA	NA	TRBV5-5	TRBJ2-2	15	CASSLEVANTGELFF	TGTGCCAGCAGCTTGGAGGTCGCGAACACCGGGGAGCTGTTTTTT
TRBD1	NA	TRBV24-1	TRBJ2-1	14	CATSSRDREHEQFF	TGTGCCACCAGCTCGAGAGACAGGGAGCATGAGCAGTTCTTC
TRBD2	NA	TRBV4-1	TRBJ2-1	14	CASSQAQREFEQFF	TGCGCCAGCAGCCAAGCCCAGCGGGAGTTTGAGCAGTTCTTC
NA	NA	TRBV7-9	TRBJ1-5	13	CASSLGPSQPQHF	TGTGCCAGCAGCTTGGGTCCCTCCCAGCCCCAGCATTTT
NA	NA	TRBV5-4	TRBJ2-7	13	CASSGGNPYEQYF	TGTGCCAGCAGCGGCGGGAACCCCTACGAGCAGTACTTC
TRBD2	NA	TRBV25-1	TRBJ2-3	17	CASSDLLGSGGTDTQYF	TGTGCCAGCAGTGACCTCCTGGGTAGCGGGGGCACAGATACGCAGTATTTT
TRBD1	NA	TRBV24-1	TRBJ1-2	13	CATSDPGGYGYTF	TGTGCCACCAGTGATCCAGGGGGCTATGGCTACACCTTC
TRBD2	NA	TRBV4-2	TRBJ2-1	15	CASSPTTSGNNEQFF	TGTGCCAGCAGCCCGACGACTAGCGGGAACAATGAGCAGTTCTTC